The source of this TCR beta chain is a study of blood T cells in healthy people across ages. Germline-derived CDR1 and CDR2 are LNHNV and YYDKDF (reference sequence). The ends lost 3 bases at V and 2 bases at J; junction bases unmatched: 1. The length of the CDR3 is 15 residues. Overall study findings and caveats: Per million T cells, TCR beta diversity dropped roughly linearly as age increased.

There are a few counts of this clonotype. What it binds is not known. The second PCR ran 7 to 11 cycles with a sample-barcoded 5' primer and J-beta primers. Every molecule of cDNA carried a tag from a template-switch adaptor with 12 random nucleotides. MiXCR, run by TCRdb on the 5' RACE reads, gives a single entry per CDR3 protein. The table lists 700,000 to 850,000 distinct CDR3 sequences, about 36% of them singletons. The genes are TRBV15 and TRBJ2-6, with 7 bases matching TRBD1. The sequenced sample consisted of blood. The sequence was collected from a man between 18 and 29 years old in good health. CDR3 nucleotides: TGTGCCACCAGCAGTGGGACAGCTGGGGCCAACGTCCTGACTTTC. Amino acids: CATSSGTAGANVLTF.